Listed below are T cell receptor beta chains from one sample, sequenced in a study of cytomegalovirus exposure and HLA in healthy donors. Profiling relied on immunoSEQ multiplex PCR, and the TCRdb table lists in-frame clones only, not all of them. In the table there are 150,000 to 200,000 clones, around three quarters of which are singletons. The specimen sequenced was PBMCs. The receptors derive from a woman aged 45-59 years in good health and CMV-seronegative. CDR3s include the opening cysteine and the closing phenylalanine or tryptophan. The order of the fields is D gene, J gene, V gene, clone size, CDR3 DNA, CDR3 protein. A D gene is named only where the DNA matches it firmly. For some rows the clone size is stated as once, few or many, or as a class when expanded; others skip it.

D gene: TRBD2; J gene: TRBJ2-7; V gene: TRBV7-2; clone size: once; CDR3 DNA: TGTGCCAGCAGCCCCGGGGGGGACGGCGGGGGGTACGAGCAGTACTTC; CDR3 protein: CASSPGGDGGGYEQYF
D gene: TRBD2; J gene: TRBJ2-1; V gene: TRBV4-1; clone size: once; CDR3 DNA: TGCGCCAGCAGCCAAGATGTAGCGGGAGTTCCCTCCTACAATGAGCAGTTCTTC; CDR3 protein: CASSQDVAGVPSYNEQFF
D gene: .; J gene: TRBJ1-1; V gene: TRBV13; clone size: .; CDR3 DNA: TGTGCCAGCAGCTTAGTCCAGGGGTGGACCACTGAAGCTTTCTTT; CDR3 protein: CASSLVQGWTTEAFF
D gene: .; J gene: TRBJ1-4; V gene: TRBV5-6; clone size: .; CDR3 DNA: TGTGCCAGCAGCCCCAGTGGCCCAGGGCATGAAAAACTGTTTTTT; CDR3 protein: CASSPSGPGHEKLFF
D gene: TRBD1; J gene: TRBJ2-7; V gene: TRBV6-5; clone size: .; CDR3 DNA: TGTGCCAGCAGTTACGCATGGACAGGGGGCCCCTACGAGCAGTACTTC; CDR3 protein: CASSYAWTGGPYEQYF
D gene: TRBD1; J gene: TRBJ2-1; V gene: TRBV30; clone size: .; CDR3 DNA: TGTGCCTGGAGTGTACCCGGGACAGGGTACAATGAGCAGTTCTTC; CDR3 protein: CAWSVPGTGYNEQFF
D gene: TRBD1; J gene: TRBJ1-5; V gene: TRBV5-1; clone size: .; CDR3 DNA: TGCGCCAGCAGCTTAATGCCGGGACAGGGGTTAAATCAGCCCCAGCATTTT; CDR3 protein: CASSLMPGQGLNQPQHF
D gene: .; J gene: TRBJ1-1; V gene: TRBV27; clone size: .; CDR3 DNA: TGTGCCAGCAGCCCCTCTCGCTGGGGAGGAGGTCATAGTGAAGCTTTCTTT; CDR3 protein: CASSPSRWGGGHSEAFF
D gene: TRBD2; J gene: TRBJ2-1; V gene: TRBV6-8; clone size: .; CDR3 DNA: TGTGCCAGCATTAGGCGGGAGAAAGTGGATGAGCAGTTCTTC; CDR3 protein: CASIRREKVDEQFF
D gene: TRBD2; J gene: TRBJ2-3; V gene: TRBV5-1; clone size: .; CDR3 DNA: TGCGCCAGCAGCTTGGTGTCGACTAGCGGGAGGACGGGCACAGATACGCAGTATTTT; CDR3 protein: CASSLVSTSGRTGTDTQYF
D gene: .; J gene: TRBJ1-5; V gene: TRBV4-2; clone size: .; CDR3 DNA: TGTGCCAGCAGCCAAGTCCAGGGTAACCAGCCCCAGCATTTT; CDR3 protein: CASSQVQGNQPQHF
D gene: TRBD1; J gene: TRBJ2-7; V gene: TRBV6-5; clone size: .; CDR3 DNA: TGTGCCAGCAGTTCAAGGACAGGTTCCTACGAGCAGTACTTC; CDR3 protein: CASSSRTGSYEQYF
D gene: TRBD2; J gene: TRBJ2-5; V gene: TRBV11-2; clone size: .; CDR3 DNA: TGTGCCAGCAGCCCTGGACTAGCGGGAGGCGGGGCAAAAGAGACCCAGTACTTC; CDR3 protein: CASSPGLAGGGAKETQYF
D gene: .; J gene: TRBJ1-5; V gene: TRBV7-2; clone size: .; CDR3 DNA: TGTGCCAGCAGCAAACACCAGGGGTCTCAGCCCCAGCATTTT; CDR3 protein: CASSKHQGSQPQHF
D gene: TRBD1; J gene: TRBJ1-6; V gene: TRBV6-4; clone size: once; CDR3 DNA: TGTGCCAGCAGTGAAGGGACAGGGAATTCACCCCTCCACTTT; CDR3 protein: CASSEGTGNSPLHF
D gene: TRBD1; J gene: TRBJ2-6; V gene: TRBV5-5; clone size: .; CDR3 DNA: TGTGCCAGCAGCTTAGGACAGGGGGAGGCTGGGGCCAACGTCCTGACTTTC; CDR3 protein: CASSLGQGEAGANVLTF
D gene: .; J gene: TRBJ2-1; V gene: TRBV28; clone size: .; CDR3 DNA: TGTGCCAGCACCCTCGGGATAGCGGCCTACAATGAGCAGTTCTTC; CDR3 protein: CASTLGIAAYNEQFF
D gene: TRBD1; J gene: TRBJ1-6; V gene: TRBV7-8; clone size: .; CDR3 DNA: TGTGCCAGCAGCTATACAGGGGCGGGAAATTCACCCCTCCACTTT; CDR3 protein: CASSYTGAGNSPLHF
D gene: TRBD1; J gene: TRBJ1-3; V gene: TRBV7-2; clone size: once; CDR3 DNA: TGTGCCAGCAGCTTAGCCGTGACAGGGGGACGAAACACCATATATTTT; CDR3 protein: CASSLAVTGGRNTIYF
D gene: .; J gene: TRBJ2-3; V gene: TRBV5-1; clone size: .; CDR3 DNA: TGCGCCAGCAGCTTGGCTAGCCGGTCAGATACGCAGTATTTT; CDR3 protein: CASSLASRSDTQYF
D gene: TRBD2; J gene: TRBJ2-7; V gene: TRBV18; clone size: once; CDR3 DNA: TGTGCCAGCTCACCAAGGCGATCCCCGAGCGGGGGCTCCTACGAGCAGTACTTC; CDR3 protein: CASSPRRSPSGGSYEQYF
D gene: .; J gene: TRBJ2-1; V gene: TRBV6-5; clone size: few; CDR3 DNA: TGTGCCAGCAGGCGAACCCCGAGCTCCTACAATGAGCAGTTCTTC; CDR3 protein: CASRRTPSSYNEQFF
D gene: .; J gene: TRBJ1-4; V gene: TRBV19; clone size: .; CDR3 DNA: TGTGCCAGTAGGATCGGCAGGGGTGCAACTAATGAAAAACTGTTTTTT; CDR3 protein: CASRIGRGATNEKLFF
D gene: .; J gene: TRBJ2-3; V gene: TRBV7-9; clone size: .; CDR3 DNA: TGTTCCAGCAGCTTAAGGTCCGCAGGGGAGTTACCAGATACGCAGTATTTT; CDR3 protein: CSSSLRSAGELPDTQYF
D gene: .; J gene: TRBJ2-7; V gene: TRBV5-1; clone size: .; CDR3 DNA: TGCGCCAGCAGCAGAGGAGGGGGGGGACAAGCCTACGAGCAGTACTTC; CDR3 protein: CASSRGGGGQAYEQYF
D gene: TRBD1; J gene: TRBJ2-2; V gene: TRBV11-2; clone size: .; CDR3 DNA: TGTGCCAGCAGCCCTCGGACAGGGGAGACCGGGGAGCTGTTTTTT; CDR3 protein: CASSPRTGETGELFF
D gene: .; J gene: TRBJ1-4; V gene: TRBV25-1; clone size: .; CDR3 DNA: TGTGCCACCCGATGGGGCGCCAATGAAAAACTGTTTTTT; CDR3 protein: CATRWGANEKLFF
D gene: .; J gene: TRBJ1-1; V gene: TRBV29-1; clone size: once; CDR3 DNA: TGCAGCGGGATCATTGGGAGAAACACTGAAGCTTTCTTT; CDR3 protein: CSGIIGRNTEAFF
D gene: TRBD2; J gene: TRBJ2-3; V gene: TRBV4-3; clone size: .; CDR3 DNA: TGCGCCAGCAGCCATAAAGCGGGAGGGCAGACAGATACGCAGTATTTT; CDR3 protein: CASSHKAGGQTDTQYF
D gene: .; J gene: TRBJ2-5; V gene: TRBV19; clone size: few; CDR3 DNA: TGTGCCAGTAGTCTCCTGACCGGGACTTTGTACTTC; CDR3 protein: CASSLLTGTLYF
D gene: .; J gene: TRBJ2-3; V gene: TRBV2; clone size: .; CDR3 DNA: TGTGCCAGCAGTGAAGGGCGGGGTTATACGCAGTATTTT; CDR3 protein: CASSEGRGYTQYF
D gene: .; J gene: TRBJ2-2; V gene: TRBV5-5; clone size: once; CDR3 DNA: TGTGCCAGCAGCTTTGTGGCAGGAGGGACCGGGGAGCTGTTTTTT; CDR3 protein: CASSFVAGGTGELFF
D gene: .; J gene: TRBJ2-2; V gene: TRBV7-9; clone size: .; CDR3 DNA: TGTGCCAGCAGCTTAGCGTCTGCCGGGGAGCTGTTTTTT; CDR3 protein: CASSLASAGELFF
D gene: TRBD1; J gene: TRBJ1-6; V gene: TRBV5-4; clone size: .; CDR3 DNA: TGTGCCAGCAGCCATGATCGGGGACAGCCTAATTCACCCCTCCACTTT; CDR3 protein: CASSHDRGQPNSPLHF
D gene: TRBD1; J gene: TRBJ1-5; V gene: TRBV5-1; clone size: .; CDR3 DNA: TGCGCCAGCAGCCCTGGACAGGGCGGCGTAAGCAATCAGCCCCAGCATTTT; CDR3 protein: CASSPGQGGVSNQPQHF
D gene: TRBD2; J gene: TRBJ2-5; V gene: TRBV6-1; clone size: .; CDR3 DNA: TGTGCCAGCAGTGAGCTAGCGGGGGCCCAAGAGACCCAGTACTTC; CDR3 protein: CASSELAGAQETQYF
D gene: TRBD1; J gene: TRBJ1-4; V gene: TRBV9; clone size: .; CDR3 DNA: TGTGCCAGCAGCGTACCTTCAGGGGGCCGGGAAAAACTGTTTTTT; CDR3 protein: CASSVPSGGREKLFF
D gene: .; J gene: TRBJ1-5; V gene: TRBV2; clone size: few; CDR3 DNA: TGTGCCAGCAGGGAGACAGGTGTAGGCAATCAGCCCCAGCATTTT; CDR3 protein: CASRETGVGNQPQHF
D gene: TRBD2; J gene: TRBJ2-3; V gene: TRBV28; clone size: .; CDR3 DNA: TGTGCCAGCAGGTCTAGCGGTGGCACAGATACGCAGTATTTT; CDR3 protein: CASRSSGGTDTQYF
D gene: .; J gene: TRBJ1-1; V gene: TRBV30; clone size: .; CDR3 DNA: TGTGCCTGTGACATGGGGGGCACTGAAGCTTTCTTT; CDR3 protein: CACDMGGTEAFF
D gene: TRBD1; J gene: TRBJ2-5; V gene: TRBV5-8; clone size: .; CDR3 DNA: TGTGCCAGCAGCCTGCGACAGGGAGTCTACTTC; CDR3 protein: CASSLRQGVYF
D gene: TRBD1; J gene: TRBJ2-7; V gene: TRBV5-6; clone size: .; CDR3 DNA: TGTGCCAGCAGCCGGGACAGGCTGGGCGAGCAGTACTTC; CDR3 protein: CASSRDRLGEQYF
D gene: .; J gene: TRBJ1-2; V gene: TRBV10-3; clone size: .; CDR3 DNA: TGTGCCATCAGTGAGTCCGTTATCGGTGGGCGCGGCTACACCTTC; CDR3 protein: CAISESVIGGRGYTF
D gene: .; J gene: TRBJ2-1; V gene: TRBV5-4; clone size: .; CDR3 DNA: TGTGCCAGCAGCTTGGGTGGGAGCTCCTACAATGAGCAGTTCTTC; CDR3 protein: CASSLGGSSYNEQFF
D gene: TRBD2; J gene: TRBJ2-3; V gene: TRBV9; clone size: .; CDR3 DNA: TGTGCCAGCAGCGCCCGGGAGGGAGGCACAGATACGCAGTATTTT; CDR3 protein: CASSAREGGTDTQYF
D gene: TRBD2; J gene: TRBJ2-1; V gene: TRBV7-2; clone size: .; CDR3 DNA: TGTGCCAGCAGCTCGACTAGCGGGAATTACAATGAGCAGTTCTTC; CDR3 protein: CASSSTSGNYNEQFF
D gene: TRBD1; J gene: TRBJ2-1; V gene: TRBV9; clone size: .; CDR3 DNA: TGTGCCAGCAGCGTAGGAGGACAGGGGGCCTATGAGCAGTTCTTC; CDR3 protein: CASSVGGQGAYEQFF
D gene: .; J gene: TRBJ2-7; V gene: TRBV29-1; clone size: .; CDR3 DNA: TGCAGCGTTTCGGAGGGAAATCGCGAGCAGTACTTC; CDR3 protein: CSVSEGNREQYF
D gene: .; J gene: TRBJ2-7; V gene: TRBV5-1; clone size: .; CDR3 DNA: TGCGCCAGCAGCTTGGGATCCCGAGCCTACGAGCAGTACTTC; CDR3 protein: CASSLGSRAYEQYF
D gene: TRBD2; J gene: TRBJ2-3; V gene: TRBV28; clone size: .; CDR3 DNA: TGTGCCAGCAGTACTAGCGGCCCCCCAGATACGCAGTATTTT; CDR3 protein: CASSTSGPPDTQYF
D gene: .; J gene: TRBJ2-2; V gene: TRBV19; clone size: .; CDR3 DNA: TGTGCCAGTAGTATAAATATTTTTTCCGGGGAGCTGTTTTTT; CDR3 protein: CASSINIFSGELFF
D gene: .; J gene: TRBJ2-1; V gene: TRBV19; clone size: once; CDR3 DNA: TGTGCCAGTAGTATGACAGCCTACAATGAGCAGTTCTTC; CDR3 protein: CASSMTAYNEQFF
D gene: TRBD2; J gene: TRBJ2-3; V gene: TRBV28; clone size: .; CDR3 DNA: TGTGCCAGCAGTCCCGGGACTAGCGGGAGCGGAGATACGCAGTATTTT; CDR3 protein: CASSPGTSGSGDTQYF